This record covers a single T cell receptor beta chain. This receptor's antigen is unknown. No base qualities exist here, and no much larger clone lies one base off it. This sample was included in a study of blood T cell repertoires in COVID-19 (dated by TCRdb to between 2020 and 2021). Regarding the research as a whole: The collaborator samples originated in the United States, Italy and Spain and spanned the acute and convalescent phases of COVID-19. A freely available public database, intended as a resource for researchers studying the immune response to SARS-CoV-2, is where the repertoires were released. HLA class I and class II types, where available, came from metadata supplied by the sample provider rather than from assay-based typing. The dataset comprised deeply sampled blood TCRbeta repertoires from subjects exposed to, actively infected with, or recovered from COVID-19. Samples were obtained from the ongoing ImmuneRACE study (first 160 participants) and from about 1,300 subjects provided by 6 global collaborators. Nearly every sample came with metadata listing a de-identified subject ID, COVID-19 status, age in years and sex. The prospective study material was composed of cDNA or gDNA derived from T cells, B-cell-depleted T cells, or PBMCs.

V trim: 4 bases; J trim: 6 bases; unmatched bases: 5. CDR1 and CDR2 are drawn from the germline V gene (reference sequence): LGHDT, YNNKEL. The cysteine opens and the phenylalanine closes a CDR3 of 14 amino acids. Only the CDR3 portion is preserved as DNA: 42 bases, with reading frame beginning at the first base. One collaborating source in Seattle enrolled patients while the patients were actively infected and followed the patients over time throughout the course of disease. The collaborating institutions used their own protocols to collect whole blood in K2EDTA tubes. For TCRbeta analysis, collaborator samples were shipped as frozen whole blood, as isolated PBMCs, or as DNA extracted from either sample type. TCRbeta CDR3 regions were amplified from genomic DNA using the immunoSEQ Assay, a bias-controlled multiplex PCR. As for how the authors treated the data: The number of nucleated cells in each sample was estimated from the amplification of reference gene primers within the assay. Sequence reads were collapsed and filtered to measure the absolute abundance of every unique TCRbeta CDR3 rearrangement. For each sample, productive Simpson clonality was calculated as the square root of Simpson's diversity index over productive rearrangements. The immuneACCESS repertoire file appears here via TCRdb, limited to in-frame rearrangements. These files lack a portion of the clones; in checked studies, under half of the deficit traces to unresolved V genes, and the cause of the others is not known. V and J calls and clone size follow that table, whereas D and trimming were derived from the DNA. This sample gives approximately 170,000 clones in total; about 85% of them show up just once. The top ten clonotypes cover 6.9% of the sample.

Paper-wide results and their limitations: The amount of clinical and demographic metadata varied by source and participant and was provided uncurated.

This receptor was identified in a man older than 75 with COVID-19, enrolled during active disease. The V and J segments used are TRBV3-1 (or the pseudogene TRBV3-2) and TRBJ2-1; TRBD2 lines up with 8 middle nucleotides. Sequencing input: peripheral blood. The DNA sequence follows: TGTGCCAGCAGCCCTACGGGAGGGATCAATGAGCAGTTCTTC. This codes for CASSPTGGINEQFF.